Presented here are 6 T cell receptor beta chains from one specimen sequenced in a study of blood T cell repertoires in COVID-19 (dated by TCRdb to 2020 to 2021). Receptor amplification or capture employed the immunoSEQ multiplex PCR assay. TCRdb stores this immuneACCESS table with in-frame sequences only. Part of the clones is absent; in the studies checked, under half of the shortfall reflects unresolved V genes, and no reason is known for the rest. For this sample the table gives about 260,000 clones, of which 88% were detected only once. 9.5% to 13% of the sample lies in the top ten. The sequenced material came from peripheral blood. The receptors derive from a woman in her 70s with COVID-19, enrolled during active disease.

The genes are TRBV6-5 and TRBJ1-2, with 9 bases identical to TRBD1. The CDR3 extends over 12 amino acids. V lost 5 bases and J lost 7; bases outside the gene matches: 2. CDR1 MNHEY and CDR2 SVGAGI come from the germline V gene. CDR3 in DNA: TGTGCCAGCAGTCGGACAGGGGCTGGCTACACCTTC. Translating gives CASSRTGAGYTF.

V usage is TRBV15 and J usage is TRBJ1-2; possible D gene TRBD1, 5 bases. Germline assignment: CDR1 LNHNV and CDR2 YYDKDF (reference sequence). CDR3 size: 15 residues. V was cut by 5 bases and J by 3 bases, with 16 bases left in between. CDR3 DNA sequence: TGTGCCACCAGCGGGGGGACGGAGAGGTACTATGGCTACACCTTC. Translation gives CATSGGTERYYGYTF.

This clone was seen a few times. The CDR3 DNA is TGTGCCAGCAGCCCCTCCGACGGGGACAGCTACGAGCAGTACTTC. Protein: CASSPSDGDSYEQYF. This chain links TRBV7-6 with TRBJ2-7; 7 bases match TRBD1. This CDR3 is built from 15 residues. V lost 5 bases and J lost 3; bases outside the gene matches: 10. Looked up from germline, CDR1 is SGHVS and CDR2 is FNYEAQ.

The chain employs TRBV5-5 and TRBJ1-5; 10 bases align to TRBD1. Germline CDR1 and CDR2: SGHKS and YYEKEE (reference sequence). This CDR3 comprises 17 residues. Trimming at V came to 3 bases and at J to 2 bases, leaving 8 bases not matched to a gene. CDR3 coding DNA: TGTGCCAGCAGCTGGGACAGGGGAATCGCGGGCAATCAGCCCCAGCATTTT. It codes for CASSWDRGIAGNQPQHF.

Turning to this clone: Different DNA sequences within this sample yield the same CDR3. The chain employs TRBV14 and TRBJ2-7, with D uncertain. The germline V gene encodes CDR1 SGHDN and CDR2 FVKESK. The V end lost 2 bases, the J end lost 4 bases, and 6 bases lay between the germline ends. The length of the CDR3 is 12 residues. The CDR3, as DNA: TGTGCCAGCAGCCAAACAAGTTACGAGCAGTACTTC. This translates into CASSQTSYEQYF.

The chain has TRBV6-5 and TRBJ2-1; 12 bases align to TRBD2. The length of the CDR3 is 13 residues. The trim removed 6 bases at V and 7 bases at J, leaving 1 base unmatched. The germline V gene encodes CDR1 MNHEY and CDR2 SVGAGI. CDR3 amino acids: CASRGTSGNEQFF. Here the CDR3 DNA reads TGTGCCAGCAGAGGGACTAGCGGGAATGAGCAGTTCTTC.